The T cell receptor (beta chain) described here comes from a study of siplizumab effects on memory and regulatory T cells. As to this clone: Antigen: not known.

The germline CDR1 and CDR2 sequences are KGHSH and LQKENI. This CDR3 is 15 amino acids long. Trimming removed 1 base at V and 3 bases at J, with 10 bases between. Sequenced by immunoSEQ multiplex PCR; TCRdb stores in-frame clones only, minus some. The data show about 100,000 clones, about nine tenths seen once. Study-wide findings and caveats: Neither a naive nor a memory phenotype was assignable to roughly 75-97% of proliferating CD4+ or CD8+ clones. Treg-derived clones made up an average of about 73% of mappable alloreactive CD4+ clones with siplizumab and about 26% in controls.

The sequenced sample was CD4+ T cells sorted from blood. V usage is TRBV18 and J usage is TRBJ1-5, with no clear D. The receptor's source is a human donor in good health. The CDR3 region is CASSPQAGVNQPQHF. CDR3 sequence (DNA): TGTGCCAGCTCACCACAAGCCGGGGTCAATCAGCCCCAGCATTTT.